The 5 T cell receptor beta chains listed next were all sequenced from one sample in a study of OX40 agonist ivuxolimab in advanced cancers. The table came from immunoSEQ multiplex PCR; TCRdb's copy has only in-frame clones and leaves some out. The sample has approximately 74,000 clones; roughly 82% are singletons. The sample was CD4+ or CD8+ T cells sorted from blood, taken in a trial of the OX40 agonist ivuxolimab. These receptor sequences come from an adult with an advanced solid tumor such as melanoma, head and neck, liver or kidney cancer.

This chain links TRBV2 with TRBJ1-2; a possible D gene is TRBD1 (5 bases). The V gene's germline CDR1 is SNHLY and CDR2 FYNNEI. The CDR3 totals 14 residues. Trimming pared 6 bases from V and 3 bases from J, leaving 14 bases between. CDR3 coding DNA: TGTGCCAGCAGGAAGGCAGGGCAAGACTATGGCTACACCTTC. The encoded protein is CASRKAGQDYGYTF.

The V gene is TRBV4-2, the J gene TRBJ2-3, with TRBD1 identical over 10 bases. The germline gives CDR1 LGHNA, CDR2 YNFKEQ. The CDR3 is 15 residues long. V shed 4 bases and J 4 bases; nucleotides not matched to a gene: 5. The CDR3: CASSLQGQGADTQYF. CDR3 nucleotide sequence: TGTGCCAGCAGCCTACAAGGACAGGGGGCAGATACGCAGTATTTT.

The V and J genes are TRBV15 and TRBJ1-2, with no clear D. The CDR3 covers 12 residues. The V end was cut by 0 bases, the J end by 8 bases, with 7 bases between. Germline V CDR1 and CDR2: LNHNV, YYDKDF (reference sequence). The CDR3 bases are TGTGCCACCAGCAGAGATTCCACAGGCTACACCTTC. It specifies CATSRDSTGYTF.

This clone occurred a few times. This chain uses TRBV18 with TRBJ1-4; D ambiguous. The CDR3 has 17 residues. Trimming shortened V by 3 bases and J by 0 bases, and 14 bases separated the two germline ends. Germline V gene lookup returns CDR1 KGHSH and CDR2 LQKENI. Written as DNA, the CDR3 is TGTGCCAGCTCACCTTTCAAACCCCGGACAACTAATGAAAAACTGTTTTTT. Its translation is CASSPFKPRTTNEKLFF.

The V gene is TRBV7-2, the J gene TRBJ1-2, with 8 bases that match TRBD1. V lost 5 bases and J lost 8; bases outside the gene matches: 7. Germline lookup yields CDR1 SGHTA and CDR2 FQGNSA. The CDR3 is 13 amino acids. In DNA form, the CDR3 reads TGTGCCAGCAGCCAGTGGACAGGGAACGGCTACACCTTC. It codes for CASSQWTGNGYTF.